Included here is one TCR beta chain sequence, with context. Its binding antigen is unknown. No much larger clone exists at a distance of one base, and base qualities are not known. The data originate from a study of shared T cell receptors in the human thymus (dated by TCRdb to about 2021). Some background on the complete study: The study examined how the human thymus generates shared, self-reactive T-cell receptor alpha chains.

From the germline V gene, CDR1 is SQVTM and CDR2 is ANQGSEA. The junction carries 11 bases between V and J, which are trimmed by 8 bases and 4 bases respectively. From the cysteine up to the phenylalanine, the CDR3 has a length of 12 residues. CDR3 DNA only is kept here, 36 bases in frame from base 1. Library construction relied on the immunoSEQ multiplex PCR assay. Drawn from immuneACCESS, this table holds only the in-frame rearrangements with V and J called that TCRdb kept. Clones are partly lost; checked studies trace under half to an unresolved V gene and leave the rest unexplained. The sample table records 540,000 or so clones; more than 75% of these occur just once. The ten biggest clones cover around 0.013% of the sample. The same data also contributed to another study, on human thymus T cells. That second report states: Donors were immunologically healthy infants undergoing open corrective cardiac surgery for congenital heart defects in Finland. Thymus tissue was obtained as surgical resects removed during corrective cardiac surgery. Usage of V and J gene segments appeared to be biased in both the thymic and the peripheral blood repertoires. The related research reported highly overlapping thymic TCR repertoires among unrelated individuals. The study characterized TCR alpha and beta repertoires from fewer than ten infant thymus samples and a few related peripheral blood samples. Donor ages ranging from roughly 6 to 244 days were recorded, and a handful of male and two female infants were included in the cohort. Thymocytes were mechanically released from the tissue and were stored as pellets of roughly 9.5-34 million cells at -70 degrees C. A QIAsymphony instrument was used to extract genomic DNA from frozen cell pellets. The immunoSEQ multiplex PCR assay was used to amplify the TCRB and TCRAD loci from a standardized amount of quality-controlled genomic DNA. Amplicons spanned the V(D)J region at a length sufficient to cover the CDR3 and identify V and J genes. The amplicons were sequenced on an Illumina platform via the commercial immunoSEQ service. Primer bias and sequencing errors were corrected as previously described, and TCRAD and TCRB definitions were based on the IMGT database. Analysis of the repertoires was done with immunoSEQ Analyzer 3.0 and VDJTools and included basic statistics, V/J segment usage, diversity estimates, rarefaction and pairwise overlap. Diversity was estimated using the Chao1, ChaoE, Efron-Thisted, Shannon and inverse Simpson indices, and was also estimated on datasets down-sampled to the size of the smallest sample. Repertoire overlap used strict matching of CDR3 nucleotide sequence, V gene and J gene, with Jaccard-based multidimensional scaling clustering. On average, around 780,000 unique TCRB clonotypes were obtained from thymus samples, compared with 80,000 to 85,000 from blood samples.

In this chain, TRBV29-1 is recombined with TRBJ2-2; TRBD2 is perhaps the D gene, given 6 matching bases. The clonotype originates from a boy under two years old with a congenital heart defect. Donor details come from another sample of the same person, matched by shared clones. The sequenced sample consisted of thymocytes. The nucleotide sequence reads TGCAGCATCGCGACTAGCACCGGGGAGCTGTTTTTT. Translation gives CSIATSTGELFF.